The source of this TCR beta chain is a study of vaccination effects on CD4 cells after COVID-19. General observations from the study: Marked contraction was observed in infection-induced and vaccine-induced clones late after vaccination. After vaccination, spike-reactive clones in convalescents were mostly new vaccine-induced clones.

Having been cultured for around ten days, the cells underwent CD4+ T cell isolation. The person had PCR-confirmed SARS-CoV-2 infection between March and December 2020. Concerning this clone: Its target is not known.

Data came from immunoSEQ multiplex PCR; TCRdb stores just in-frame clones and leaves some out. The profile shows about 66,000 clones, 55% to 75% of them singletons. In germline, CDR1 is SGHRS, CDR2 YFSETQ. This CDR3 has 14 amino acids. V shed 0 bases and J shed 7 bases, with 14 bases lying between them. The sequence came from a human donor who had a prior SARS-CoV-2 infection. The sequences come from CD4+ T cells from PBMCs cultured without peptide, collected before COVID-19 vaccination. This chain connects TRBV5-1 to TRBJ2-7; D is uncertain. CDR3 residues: CASSLGPNNGEQYF. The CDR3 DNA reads TGCGCCAGCAGCTTGGGTCCAAATAACGGGGAGCAGTACTTC.